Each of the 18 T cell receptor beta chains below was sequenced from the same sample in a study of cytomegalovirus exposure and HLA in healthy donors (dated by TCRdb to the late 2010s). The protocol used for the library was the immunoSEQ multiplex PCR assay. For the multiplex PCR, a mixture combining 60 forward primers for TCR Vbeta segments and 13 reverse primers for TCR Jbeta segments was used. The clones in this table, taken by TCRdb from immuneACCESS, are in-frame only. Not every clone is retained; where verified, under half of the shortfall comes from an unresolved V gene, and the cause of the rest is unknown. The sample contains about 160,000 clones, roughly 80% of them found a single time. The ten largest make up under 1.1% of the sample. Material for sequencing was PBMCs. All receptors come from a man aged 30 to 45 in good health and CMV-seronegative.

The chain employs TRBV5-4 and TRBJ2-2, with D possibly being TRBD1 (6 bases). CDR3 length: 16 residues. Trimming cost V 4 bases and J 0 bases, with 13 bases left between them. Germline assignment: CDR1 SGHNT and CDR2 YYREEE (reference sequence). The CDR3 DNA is TGTGCCAGCAGCACTGGACAGCTAACGAACACCGGGGAGCTGTTTTTT. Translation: CASSTGQLTNTGELFF.

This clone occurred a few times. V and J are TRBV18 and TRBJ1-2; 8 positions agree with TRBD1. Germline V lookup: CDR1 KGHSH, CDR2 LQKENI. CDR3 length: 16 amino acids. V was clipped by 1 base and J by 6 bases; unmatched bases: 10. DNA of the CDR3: TGTGCCAGCTCACCACAGGACAGGGAAATCTATCATGGCTACACCTTC. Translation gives CASSPQDREIYHGYTF.

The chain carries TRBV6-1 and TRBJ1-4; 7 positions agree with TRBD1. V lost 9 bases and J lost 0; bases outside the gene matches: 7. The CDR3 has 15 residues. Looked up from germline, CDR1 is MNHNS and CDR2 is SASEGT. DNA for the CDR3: TGTGCCAGTCAACAGGGGACCTCAACTAATGAAAAACTGTTTTTT. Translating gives CASQQGTSTNEKLFF.

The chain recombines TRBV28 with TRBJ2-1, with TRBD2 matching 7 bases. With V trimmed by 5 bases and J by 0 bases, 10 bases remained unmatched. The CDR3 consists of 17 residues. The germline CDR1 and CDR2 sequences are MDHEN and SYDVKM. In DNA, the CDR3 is TGTGCCAGCAGTCCCCTTGGGAGGGTGAGCTCCTACAATGAGCAGTTCTTC. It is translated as CASSPLGRVSSYNEQFF.

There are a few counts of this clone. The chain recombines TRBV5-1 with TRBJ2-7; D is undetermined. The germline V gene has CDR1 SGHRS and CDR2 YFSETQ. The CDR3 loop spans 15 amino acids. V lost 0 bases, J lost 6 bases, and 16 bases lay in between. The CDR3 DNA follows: TGCGCCAGCAGCTTGGATTTAATCCCCCCTAGCGAGCAGTACTTC. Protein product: CASSLDLIPPSEQYF.

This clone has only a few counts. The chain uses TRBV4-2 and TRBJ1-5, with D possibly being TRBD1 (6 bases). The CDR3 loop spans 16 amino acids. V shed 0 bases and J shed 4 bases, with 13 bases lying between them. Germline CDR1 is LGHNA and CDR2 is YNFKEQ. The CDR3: CASSQDPQGGNQPQHF. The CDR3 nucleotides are TGTGCCAGCAGCCAAGACCCACAGGGCGGGAATCAGCCCCAGCATTTT.

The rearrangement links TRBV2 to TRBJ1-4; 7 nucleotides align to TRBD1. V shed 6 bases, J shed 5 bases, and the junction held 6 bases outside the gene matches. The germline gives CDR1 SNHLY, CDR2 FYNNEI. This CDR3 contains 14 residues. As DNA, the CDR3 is TGTGCCAGCAGCGACAGGGTTTGGAATGAAAAACTGTTTTTT. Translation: CASSDRVWNEKLFF.

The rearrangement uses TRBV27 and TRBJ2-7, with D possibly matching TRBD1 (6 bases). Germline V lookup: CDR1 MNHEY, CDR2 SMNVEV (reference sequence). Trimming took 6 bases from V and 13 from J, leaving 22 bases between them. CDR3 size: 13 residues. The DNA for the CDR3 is TGTGCCAGCAGCCTCAACCAGGACAGCCGCATCTACTTC. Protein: CASSLNQDSRIYF.

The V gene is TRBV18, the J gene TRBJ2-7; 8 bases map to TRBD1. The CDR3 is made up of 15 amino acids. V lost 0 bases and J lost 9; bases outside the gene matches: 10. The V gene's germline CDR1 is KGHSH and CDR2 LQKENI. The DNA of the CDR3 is TGTGCCAGCTCACCACCCGGACAGGGAGTCAGAAGGCAGTACTTC. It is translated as CASSPPGQGVRRQYF.

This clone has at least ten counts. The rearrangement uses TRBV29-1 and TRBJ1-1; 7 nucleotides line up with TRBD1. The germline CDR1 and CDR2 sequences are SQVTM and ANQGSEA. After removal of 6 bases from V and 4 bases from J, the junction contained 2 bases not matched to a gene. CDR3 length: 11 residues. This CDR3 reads CSVTGSTEAFF. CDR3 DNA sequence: TGCAGCGTGACAGGGTCCACTGAAGCTTTCTTT.

CDR3 DNA sequence: TGTGCCAGCAGCCCGGGTGGAGGGCCGCTAGAGACCCAGTACTTC. Translation gives CASSPGGGPLETQYF. The chain has TRBV11-2 and TRBJ2-5; weak D call: TRBD2 (6 bases). The CDR3 contains 15 residues. Between the trimmed V and J ends, which lost 5 bases and 4 bases, there was a span of 17 bases. Germline loops: CDR1 SGHAT, CDR2 FQNNGV.

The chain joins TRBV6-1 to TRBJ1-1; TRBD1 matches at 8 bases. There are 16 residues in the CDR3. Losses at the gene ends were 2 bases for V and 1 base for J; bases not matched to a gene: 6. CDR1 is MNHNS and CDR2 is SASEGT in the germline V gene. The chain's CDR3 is CASSEHGQGANTEAFF. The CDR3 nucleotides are TGTGCCAGCAGTGAACACGGGCAGGGGGCGAACACTGAAGCTTTCTTT.

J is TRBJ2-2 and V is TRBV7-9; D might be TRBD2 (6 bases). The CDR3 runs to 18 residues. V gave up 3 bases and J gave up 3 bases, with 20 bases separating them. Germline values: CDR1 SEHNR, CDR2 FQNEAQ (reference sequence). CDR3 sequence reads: CASSFTRSQAGYTGELFF. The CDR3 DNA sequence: TGTGCCAGCAGCTTCACTCGTAGTCAAGCGGGCTACACCGGGGAGCTGTTTTTT.

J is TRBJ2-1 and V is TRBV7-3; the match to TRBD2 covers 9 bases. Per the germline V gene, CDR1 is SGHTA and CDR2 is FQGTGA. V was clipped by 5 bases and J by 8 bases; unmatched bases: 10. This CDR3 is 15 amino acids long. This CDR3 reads CASSLTTAGGDEQFF. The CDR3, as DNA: TGTGCCAGCAGCCTTACGACGGCGGGAGGGGATGAGCAGTTCTTC.

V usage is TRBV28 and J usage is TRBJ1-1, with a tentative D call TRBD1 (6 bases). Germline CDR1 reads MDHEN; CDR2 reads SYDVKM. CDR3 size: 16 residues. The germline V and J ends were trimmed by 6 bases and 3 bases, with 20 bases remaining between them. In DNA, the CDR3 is TGTGCCAGCAGCGCTCCACCACAGGGTTTCGACACTGAAGCTTTCTTT. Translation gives CASSAPPQGFDTEAFF.

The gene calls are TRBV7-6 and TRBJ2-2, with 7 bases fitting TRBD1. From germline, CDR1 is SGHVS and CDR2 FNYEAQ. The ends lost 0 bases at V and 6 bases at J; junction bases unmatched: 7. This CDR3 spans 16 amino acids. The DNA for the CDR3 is TGTGCCAGCAGCTTAGCAGGGGGCATATTGTCCGGGGAGCTGTTTTTT. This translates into CASSLAGGILSGELFF.

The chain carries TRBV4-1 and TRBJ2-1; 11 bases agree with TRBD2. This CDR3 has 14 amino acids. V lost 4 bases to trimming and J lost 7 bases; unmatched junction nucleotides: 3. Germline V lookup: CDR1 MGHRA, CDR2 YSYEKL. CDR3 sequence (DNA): TGCGCCAGCAGCCTAACTAGCGGGAGAAATGAGCAGTTCTTC. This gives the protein CASSLTSGRNEQFF.

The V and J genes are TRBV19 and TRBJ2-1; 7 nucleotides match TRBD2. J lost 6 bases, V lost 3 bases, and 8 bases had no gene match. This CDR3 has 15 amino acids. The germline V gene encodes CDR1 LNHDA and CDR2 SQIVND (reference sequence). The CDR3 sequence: CASSMGRERRNEQFF. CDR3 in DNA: TGTGCCAGTAGTATGGGGCGGGAGCGACGCAATGAGCAGTTCTTC.